This TCR beta chain was obtained from a study of blood T cell repertoires in COVID-19. The wider study: Acute-phase and convalescent COVID-19 samples originated in the United States, Italy and Spain. Sample material is recorded as cDNA or gDNA derived from T cells, B-cell-depleted T cells, or PBMCs.

Original handling: From reference gene primer amplification, estimates of nucleated cell counts were derived. Generated by immunoSEQ multiplex PCR, the TCRdb table keeps only in-frame clones and is missing some. The V and J calls and the clone size are those of that table, but D and trimming were determined from the DNA. This table has about 210,000 clones, roughly 88% appearing once. The V and J ends lost 1 base and 6 bases respectively, with 12 bases between them. The CDR3 totals 14 residues. CDR1 and CDR2 (germline): SGHTA, FQGNSA. This clone was recorded a few times. Material for sequencing was peripheral blood. The rearrangement joins TRBV7-2 to TRBJ1-1, with D maybe TRBD1 (6 bases). The TCR comes from a man between 18 and 29 years old with active or convalescent COVID-19. The CDR3 nucleotides are TGTGCCAGCAGCTTAGACAGGGAGTACGCTGAAGCTTTCTTT. It translates to CASSLDREYAEAFF.